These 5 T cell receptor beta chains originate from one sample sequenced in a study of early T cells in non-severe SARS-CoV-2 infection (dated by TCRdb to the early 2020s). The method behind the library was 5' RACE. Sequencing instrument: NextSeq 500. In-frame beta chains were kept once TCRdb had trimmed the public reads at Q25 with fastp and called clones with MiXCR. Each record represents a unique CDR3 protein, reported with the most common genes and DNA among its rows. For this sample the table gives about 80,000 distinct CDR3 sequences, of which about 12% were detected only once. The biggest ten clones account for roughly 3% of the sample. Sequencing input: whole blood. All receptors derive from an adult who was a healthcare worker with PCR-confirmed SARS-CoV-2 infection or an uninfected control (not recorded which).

CDR3 sequence: CASSLAGVSTDTQYF. CDR3 sequence (DNA): TGTGCCAGCAGTTTAGCGGGAGTCAGCACAGATACGCAGTATTTT. The chain carries TRBV12-3 or TRBV12-4 and TRBJ2-3; D possibly corresponds to TRBD2 (5 bases). The CDR3 sequence is 15 residues long. V lost 0 bases and J 0 bases, leaving 7 bases between the germline ends.

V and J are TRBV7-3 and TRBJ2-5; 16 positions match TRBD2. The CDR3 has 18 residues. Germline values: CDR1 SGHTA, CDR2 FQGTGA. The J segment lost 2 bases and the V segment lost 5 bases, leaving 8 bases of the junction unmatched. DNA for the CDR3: TGTGCCAGCAGCCCCGGGACTAGCGGGAGGGCCTATCAAGAGACCCAGTACTTC. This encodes CASSPGTSGRAYQETQYF. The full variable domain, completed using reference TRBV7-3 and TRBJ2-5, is GAGVSQTPSNKVTEKGKYVELRCDPISGHTALYWYRQSLGQGPEFLIYFQGTGAADDSGLPNDRFFAVRPEGSVSTLKIQRTERGDSAVYLCASSPGTSGRAYQETQYFGPGTRLLVL.

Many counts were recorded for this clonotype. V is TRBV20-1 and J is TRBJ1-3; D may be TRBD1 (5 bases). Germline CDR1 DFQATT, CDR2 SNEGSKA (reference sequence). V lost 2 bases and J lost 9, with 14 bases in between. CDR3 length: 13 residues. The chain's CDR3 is CSARQGSSGTIYF. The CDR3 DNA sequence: TGCAGTGCTAGACAGGGATCAAGCGGCACCATATATTTT.

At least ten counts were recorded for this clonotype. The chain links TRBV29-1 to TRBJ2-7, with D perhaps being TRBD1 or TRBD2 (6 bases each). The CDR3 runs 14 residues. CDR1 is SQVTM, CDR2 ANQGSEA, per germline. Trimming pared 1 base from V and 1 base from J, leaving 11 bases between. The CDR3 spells CSVEGRGGSYEQYF. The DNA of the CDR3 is TGCAGCGTTGAAGGGCGAGGGGGGTCCTACGAGCAGTACTTC.

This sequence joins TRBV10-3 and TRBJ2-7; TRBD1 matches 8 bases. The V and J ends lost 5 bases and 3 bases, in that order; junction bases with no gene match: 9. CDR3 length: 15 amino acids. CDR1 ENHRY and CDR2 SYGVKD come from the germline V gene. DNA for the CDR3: TGTGCCATCAGTCCCCTTGGACAGGGTGTCTACGAGCAGTACTTC. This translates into CAISPLGQGVYEQYF.